This passage covers 24 T cell receptor beta chains from one sample sequenced in a study of blood T cells in healthy people across ages. Combining a sample-barcoded 5' primer with a J-beta primer mix, a second PCR ran for roughly 7 to 12 cycles. TCRdb called the 5' RACE reads again in MiXCR, with one record for every CDR3 protein. The sample yields about 930,000 distinct CDR3 sequences, 25% to 30% seen once. The same sample was also studied in work on T cells of mothers and their children.

The sequenced material came from blood. Receptor source: a woman aged 40 to 49 in good health.

This clonotype was picked up a small number of times. This sequence joins TRBV28 and TRBJ1-2; 7 nucleotides match TRBD1. Germline trimming cut 6 bases from V and 11 bases from J; bases unmatched to any gene: 15. The germline V gene encodes CDR1 MDHEN and CDR2 SYDVKM. CDR3 length: 14 residues. The CDR3 coding sequence is TGTGCCAGCAGGATTTCCGGACAGGCACGGGGATACACCTTC. Its translation is CASRISGQARGYTF.

The rearrangement joins TRBV12-3 or TRBV12-4 to TRBJ1-5, with D possibly being TRBD1 (6 bases). The CDR3 runs 15 residues. Trimming cost V 5 bases and J 5 bases, with 16 bases left between them. The CDR3 sequence is CASSPNTGSHQPQHF. In nucleotides, the CDR3 is TGTGCCAGCAGTCCCAATACAGGGTCCCATCAGCCCCAGCATTTT.

The V gene is TRBV7-6, the J gene TRBJ1-4; the D gene is possibly TRBD1 (5 bases). V was pared by 5 bases and J by 0 bases, with 16 bases between. Germline V CDR1 and CDR2: SGHVS, FNYEAQ. CDR3 length equals 17 residues. CDR3 in amino acids: CASSPRDGSATNEKLFF. The CDR3, as DNA: TGTGCCAGCAGCCCTCGGGACGGCTCTGCAACTAATGAAAAACTGTTTTTT.

This clonotype was picked up a small number of times. The rearrangement joins TRBV5-1 to TRBJ2-1, with TRBD2 matching over 7 bases. Germline lookup yields CDR1 SGHRS and CDR2 YFSETQ. The ends lost 4 bases at V and 9 bases at J; junction bases unmatched: 7. The CDR3 loop spans 13 amino acids. CDR3: CASSRGEGREQFF. The CDR3 bases are TGCGCCAGCAGCCGGGGGGAAGGCCGTGAGCAGTTCTTC.

This clonotype was seen repeatedly, ten times or more. J is TRBJ2-7 and V is TRBV29-1, with TRBD1 identical over 7 bases. Trimming took 2 bases from V and 2 from J; bases not matched to a gene: 12. CDR1 is SQVTM, CDR2 ANQGSEA, per germline. This CDR3 is 16 amino acids long. The CDR3 DNA follows: TGCAGCGTTGAAATAACACCACGGGGACAGCCCTACGAGCAGTACTTC. Its translation: CSVEITPRGQPYEQYF.

This clonotype was seen only a few times. The V gene is TRBV7-6, the J gene TRBJ1-1; no clear D gene. The germline CDR1 and CDR2 sequences are SGHVS and FNYEAQ. With 9 bases removed from V and 4 bases from J, the gap between germline ends came to 12 bases. CDR3 length: 12 residues. The CDR3 sequence is CASRTAGTEAFF. CDR3 sequence (DNA): TGTGCCAGTCGGACCGCGGGCACTGAAGCTTTCTTT.

The table lists this clonotype with many counts. This sequence joins TRBV10-3 and TRBJ1-1; D not resolved. Per the germline V gene, CDR1 is ENHRY and CDR2 is SYGVKD. The V and J ends lost 7 bases and 2 bases respectively, with 20 bases between them. The CDR3 is 16 amino acids. The CDR3 DNA reads TGTGCCATCAAGGACGAACTCCTTGAGTCTAACACTGAAGCTTTCTTT. It specifies CAIKDELLESNTEAFF.

This chain links TRBV12-3 or TRBV12-4 with TRBJ2-5, with 10 bases aligning to TRBD2. The ends lost 6 bases at V and 5 bases at J; junction bases unmatched: 9. CDR3 length equals 15 residues. The CDR3 DNA reads as TGTGCCAGCAGCGCGCAGCGGGGGGGCTGGGAGACCCAGTACTTC. It translates to CASSAQRGGWETQYF.

The chain joins TRBV9 to TRBJ2-2; the D gene is possibly TRBD1 (6 bases). This CDR3 is built from 15 residues. Germline-derived CDR1 and CDR2 are SGDLS and YYNGEE. The V end lost 1 base, the J end lost 3 bases, and 10 bases lay between the germline ends. In DNA form, the CDR3 reads TGTGCCAGCAGCGTACTGTCAGGGGACACCGGGGAGCTGTTTTTT. Translating gives CASSVLSGDTGELFF.

The gene calls are TRBV20-1 and TRBJ2-1, with 10 nucleotides matching TRBD2. The CDR3 covers 15 residues. The junction had 2 bases not matched to a gene; V was cut back by 1 base and J by 2 bases. The V gene's germline CDR1 is DFQATT and CDR2 SNEGSKA (reference sequence). The CDR3 nucleotides are TGCAGTGCTAGAGCGACTAGCGGGCCCTACAATGAGCAGTTCTTC. Encoded protein: CSARATSGPYNEQFF.

This clonotype appeared a few times. This chain connects TRBV2 to TRBJ2-7, with TRBD1 matching 9 bases. There are 14 residues in the CDR3. Germline V CDR1 and CDR2: SNHLY, FYNNEI. The V segment lost 5 bases and the J segment 6 bases; nucleotides outside the gene matches: 8. CDR3: CASSRQGEPSEQYF. CDR3 bases: TGTGCCAGCAGTCGACAGGGGGAACCCAGCGAGCAGTACTTC.

The rearrangement uses TRBV7-2 and TRBJ2-7, with D unresolved. CDR1 and CDR2 (germline): SGHTA, FQGNSA. Trimming took off 5 bases at V and 4 bases at J, with 9 bases between the two ends. The CDR3 covers 12 residues. The CDR3 reads CASSPFLYEQYF. CDR3 DNA sequence: TGTGCCAGCAGCCCCTTTTTGTACGAGCAGTACTTC.

Note on this clonotype: A much larger clone is a single base away; this may be a read error. The chain uses TRBV12-3 or TRBV12-4 and TRBJ2-1; possibly TRBD1 for D (6 bases). The end of the DNA aligns better with TRBJ2-7, so the J call may be wrong. The CDR3 runs to 15 residues. CDR3 sequence: CASSLSSVGADEQYF. In DNA form, the CDR3 reads TGTGCCAGCAGTTTATCGTCAGTGGGGGCTGATGAGCAGTACTTC.

This clonotype was counted at least ten times. V gene TRBV7-2 combines with J gene TRBJ2-7; TRBD2 matches at 16 bases. V shed 8 bases and J 0 bases; nucleotides not matched to a gene: 13. The CDR3 contains 19 residues. Germline assignment: CDR1 SGHTA and CDR2 FQGNSA. CDR3 sequence (DNA): TGTGCCAGCTCCACTCCACCGGGACTAGCGGGGGGGAGCTCCTACGAGCAGTACTTC. Its translation is CASSTPPGLAGGSSYEQYF.

CDR3 sequence: CSVGQGLYNEQFF. CDR3 sequence (DNA): TGCAGCGTAGGACAGGGTCTTTACAATGAGCAGTTCTTC. The chain carries TRBV29-1 and TRBJ2-1, with 8 bases that match TRBD1. V trimming: 6 bases; J trimming: 4 bases; junction bases outside the gene matches: 5. This CDR3 comprises 13 residues. Germline V CDR1 and CDR2: SQVTM, ANQGSEA.

This clonotype was observed once. The rearrangement joins TRBV7-9 to TRBJ2-7, with 9 bases matching TRBD1. Losses at the gene ends were 1 base for V and 5 bases for J; bases not matched to a gene: 6. Looked up from germline, CDR1 is SEHNR and CDR2 is FQNEAQ (reference sequence). This CDR3 comprises 15 residues. In DNA form, the CDR3 reads TGTGCCAGCAGCTTAGACGGTTACAGGGGGCACGAGCAGTACTTC. This encodes CASSLDGYRGHEQYF.

Ten or more counts support this clonotype. The chain uses TRBV14 and TRBJ2-4; 14 bases align to TRBD2. After removal of 3 bases from V and 9 bases from J, the junction contained 19 bases not matched to a gene. CDR1 is SGHDN and CDR2 is FVKESK in the germline V gene. CDR3 size: 20 residues. The CDR3 is CASSQARSSPTSGGAGIQYF. DNA of the CDR3: TGTGCCAGCAGCCAGGCCAGATCCTCCCCGACTAGCGGGGGGGCAGGCATTCAGTACTTC.

The table lists this clonotype with a count of one. This CDR3 fails to terminate in the conserved phenylalanine or tryptophan, so it likely reflects a read error. The gene calls are TRBV7-2 and TRBJ2-5; D gene unclear. V was pared by 2 bases and J by 2 bases, with 3 bases between. The CDR3 contains 12 residues. CDR1 is SGHTA, CDR2 FQGNSA, per germline. The chain's CDR3 is CASSLLQETQYC. CDR3 coding DNA: TGTGCCAGCAGCTTACTTCAAGAGACCCAGTACTGC.

The chain couples TRBV28 to TRBJ1-4; D might be TRBD1 (5 bases). The germline CDR1 and CDR2 sequences are MDHEN and SYDVKM. Trimming took 6 bases from V and 0 from J, leaving 11 bases between them. The length of the CDR3 is 15 residues. The CDR3 nucleotides are TGTGCCAGCAGCCGTGTGGGGCCAACTAATGAAAAACTGTTTTTT. As protein: CASSRVGPTNEKLFF.

This clonotype was found a few times. V is TRBV29-1 and J is TRBJ2-5; D gene ambiguous. The CDR3 is 12 amino acids. The germline V gene has CDR1 SQVTM and CDR2 ANQGSEA. Trimming pared 3 bases from V and 4 bases from J, leaving 9 bases between. CDR3 nucleotide sequence: TGCAGCGTTGACGTCCTGCCAGAGACCCAGTACTTC. This gives the protein CSVDVLPETQYF.

Points on this clonotype: A much larger clone sits a single nucleotide away, making a read error possible. The CDR3 region is CSVSPASGANVLTF. The CDR3 region has the DNA TGCAGTGTTAGTCCGGCCTCTGGGGCCAACGTCCTGACTTTC. The chain recombines TRBV20-1 with TRBJ2-6; D gene ambiguous. V lost 7 bases, J lost 0 bases, and 10 bases lay in between. The CDR3 consists of 14 residues. Germline lookup yields CDR1 DFQATT and CDR2 SNEGSKA (reference sequence).

The rearrangement uses TRBV7-3 and TRBJ2-1; maybe TRBD2 (6 bases). The CDR3 extends over 14 amino acids. Germline-derived CDR1 and CDR2 are SGHTA and FQGTGA. The V and J ends lost 2 bases and 9 bases respectively, with 14 bases between them. The CDR3 DNA reads TGTGCCAGCAGCTTAGTGCGCGGGGACGGTGAGCAGTTCTTC. It is translated as CASSLVRGDGEQFF. Combining the CDR3 with reference TRBV7-3 and TRBJ2-1 gives the whole variable domain GAGVSQTPSNKVTEKGKYVELRCDPISGHTALYWYRQSLGQGPEFLIYFQGTGAADDSGLPNDRFFAVRPEGSVSTLKIQRTERGDSAVYLCASSLVRGDGEQFFGPGTRLTVL.

This clonotype was found a few times. This chain uses TRBV2 with TRBJ2-3; 9 nucleotides line up with TRBD2. V lost 5 bases and J lost 1; bases outside the gene matches: 4. CDR1 and CDR2 from the germline V gene are SNHLY and FYNNEI. The CDR3 totals 15 residues. The chain's CDR3 is CASSRLAARTDTQYF. The CDR3 region has the DNA TGTGCCAGCAGTCGACTAGCGGCCCGCACAGATACGCAGTATTTT.

This clonotype came up many times. The chain has TRBV7-3 and TRBJ2-5, with 8 bases fitting TRBD2. The CDR3 has 14 amino acids. V dropped 5 bases and J dropped 2; count of bases not matched to a gene: 4. The germline CDR1 and CDR2 sequences are SGHTA and FQGTGA. CDR3 residues: CASSPGGRQETQYF. The CDR3 bases are TGTGCCAGCAGCCCGGGGGGGCGACAAGAGACCCAGTACTTC. The whole variable domain, filled in from reference TRBV7-3 and TRBJ2-5, reads GAGVSQTPSNKVTEKGKYVELRCDPISGHTALYWYRQSLGQGPEFLIYFQGTGAADDSGLPNDRFFAVRPEGSVSTLKIQRTERGDSAVYLCASSPGGRQETQYFGPGTRLLVL.